The 13 T cell receptor beta chains presented below share a single source sample, sequenced in a study of regulatory T cells in long-lasting Graves disease. Arm-PCR of CDR3 regions and iRepertoire HTBI primers were used to build TCR beta libraries. MiXCR was run by TCRdb on the multiplex PCR reads, yielding one entry per CDR3 protein. Among some 450,000 distinct CDR3 sequences listed, about a quarter were seen once. As to time point: persistent/refractory GD, antithyroid drugs over 5 years with positive TRAb. The TCR library was made from RNA that had been extracted from PBMCs in TRIzol. Sequencing was performed on peripheral blood mononuclear cells (PBMCs), taken when the disease was refractory, from a patient treated with antithyroid drugs. The receptors were sampled from a female donor with Graves disease.

This clonotype was observed a handful of times. Being one base from a much bigger clone, this may be a read error. The rearrangement links TRBV12-3 or TRBV12-4 to TRBJ1-2; no firm D call. V lost 2 bases, J lost 10 bases, and 11 bases lay in between. The CDR3 is made up of 12 amino acids. The CDR3 loop reads CASSLQGRDYTF. CDR3 coding DNA: TGTGCCAGCAGTTTACAAGGACGTGACTACACCTTC.

This clonotype showed up many times. The chain carries TRBV20-1 and TRBJ2-7; maybe TRBD2 (5 bases). Trimming took 5 bases from V and 2 from J, leaving 16 bases between them. This CDR3 contains 14 residues. Germline CDR1 and CDR2: DFQATT and SNEGSKA (reference sequence). The CDR3 bases are TGCAGTGCTCTCCCGGAGGCACATCCCTACGAGCAGTACTTC. Translating it yields CSALPEAHPYEQYF.

This clonotype was observed many times. An end of the junction differs from the germline gene, which may be a read error. The V call is TRBV6-1, the J call TRBJ1-4; D gene unclear. Looked up from germline, CDR1 is MNHNS and CDR2 is SASEGT. The CDR3 extends over 17 amino acids. CDR3 sequence (DNA): TGCGCCAGCAGTGAGTCGGCTCTAGGATCAACTAATGAAAAACTGTTTTTT. The encoded protein is CASSESALGSTNEKLFF.

The chain links TRBV7-2 to TRBJ1-2; a weak D match, TRBD1 (6 bases). The CDR3 sequence is 15 residues long. The V and J ends lost 1 base and 7 bases respectively, with 16 bases between them. The germline V gene has CDR1 SGHTA and CDR2 FQGNSA. CDR3 DNA: TGTGCCAGCAGCTTAGATGGGGGCCGGGTAGGTGGCTACACCTTC. Translated, it gives CASSLDGGRVGGYTF.

This clonotype was counted at least ten times. This sequence joins TRBV11-3 and TRBJ2-1; 12 nucleotides agree with TRBD2. CDR1 and CDR2 from the germline V gene are SGHNT and YENEEA. Trimming at V came to 6 bases and at J to 5 bases, leaving 5 bases not matched to a gene. CDR3 size: 15 residues. CDR3 sequence: CASSATSGSNNEQFF. Here the CDR3 DNA reads TGTGCCAGCAGTGCGACTAGCGGGAGCAACAATGAGCAGTTCTTC.

This clonotype occurred a few times. This chain links TRBV10-3 with TRBJ2-4; 12 bases are shared with TRBD1. The V gene's germline CDR1 is ENHRY and CDR2 SYGVKD. This CDR3 contains 13 residues. J lost 7 bases, V lost 6 bases, and 1 base had no gene match. The CDR3 sequence is CAISGTGGNIQYF. In nucleotides, the CDR3 is TGTGCCATCAGCGGGACAGGGGGCAACATTCAGTACTTC.

A few counts support this clonotype. The CDR3 region has the DNA TGTGCCAGCAGTTTAAGTCCTTCAGTCACGAACACTGAAGCTTTCTTT. Its protein product is CASSLSPSVTNTEAFF. This rearrangement joins TRBV27 to TRBJ1-1; no reliable D call. The CDR3 totals 16 residues. Between the trimmed V and J ends, which lost 2 bases and 1 base, there was a span of 14 bases. Germline loops: CDR1 MNHEY, CDR2 SMNVEV (reference sequence).

This clonotype appeared a few times. The CDR3 region is CSARRGDGAYGYTF. CDR3 in DNA: TGCAGCGCCCGAAGGGGGGACGGCGCATATGGCTACACCTTC. The gene calls are TRBV29-1 and TRBJ1-2; D possibly corresponds to TRBD1 (6 bases). V was cut by 7 bases and J by 5 bases, with 20 bases left in between. The CDR3 totals 14 residues. Germline lookup yields CDR1 SQVTM and CDR2 ANQGSEA.

The genes are TRBV7-9 and TRBJ1-4, with a weak D call TRBD1 (6 bases). CDR3 size: 15 residues. The V end lost 2 bases, the J end lost 5 bases, and 12 bases lay between the germline ends. Germline V gives CDR1 SEHNR, CDR2 FQNEAQ (reference sequence). The CDR3 loop is CASSLMGHPNEKLFF. The CDR3 nucleotides read TGTGCCAGCAGCTTAATGGGACACCCAAATGAAAAACTGTTTTTT.

Turning to this clonotype: This CDR3 is missing its conserved last phenylalanine or tryptophan, likely due to a read error. The J gene is TRBJ1-6, the V gene TRBV30; D remains ambiguous. This CDR3 comprises 15 residues. Trimming cost V 3 bases and J 0 bases, with 9 bases left between them. Germline V gene lookup returns CDR1 GTSNPN and CDR2 SVGIG (reference sequence). CDR3 coding DNA: TGTGCCTGGAGCCCCGCTCACTCCTATAATTCACCCCTCCACCTT. This gives the protein CAWSPAHSYNSPLHL.

The V call is TRBV4-2, the J call TRBJ2-4, with 8 bases that match TRBD1. The V gene's germline CDR1 is LGHNA and CDR2 YNFKEQ. The CDR3 has 14 residues. Trimming at V came to 4 bases and at J to 8 bases, leaving 7 bases not matched to a gene. CDR3: CASSPRTGFDIQYF. In DNA form, the CDR3 reads TGTGCCAGCAGCCCACGGACAGGGTTTGACATTCAGTACTTC.

A few counts support this clonotype. The chain combines TRBV6-1 with TRBJ1-1; D remains unclear. Germline V gene sequence: CDR1 MNHNS, CDR2 SASEGT. Deletions cut 6 bases from V and 0 bases from J, with 11 bases between. The CDR3 is 14 amino acids. CDR3 bases: TGTGCCAGCAGCCCGGTTGCCATGAACACTGAAGCTTTCTTT. This sequence encodes CASSPVAMNTEAFF.

Many counts were recorded for this clonotype. V gene TRBV12-3 or TRBV12-4 combines with J gene TRBJ2-7, with 14 bases fitting TRBD2. The CDR3 totals 16 residues. V shed 6 bases and J 5 bases; nucleotides not matched to a gene: 9. The CDR3 DNA follows: TGTGCCAGCAGACCGAAGACTAGCGGGAGGGCCAACGAGCAGTACTTC. This encodes CASRPKTSGRANEQYF.